One TCR beta chain is described in this entry. The antigen is undetermined. These data are taken from a study of T cell responses to AZD1222 COVID-19 vaccine. Pooling of second doses given at about 4 or about 12 weeks was done. Study conclusions and caveats: At 160-218 and 743-854, vaccine-associated CD4 TCRs were dominant, and they spanned spike. In the spike-specific TCR repertoire, nearly half reportedly target unmutated variant regions. Rises in breadth and depth of Spike-specific TCRs came after two AZD1222 doses.

Germline CDR1 and CDR2: SNHLY and FYNNEI. The V end was cut by 7 bases, the J end by 5 bases, with 13 bases between. The CDR3 sequence is 13 residues long. Sequencing was performed with immunoSEQ multiplex PCR; in TCRdb, only in-frame clones are kept and a portion is missing. The table records under 150,000 clones, roughly 92% of them present only once. This TCR came from an adult who received the AZD1222 COVID-19 vaccine. The rearrangement links TRBV2 to TRBJ2-3; a weak D match, TRBD2 (6 bases). Sequenced here: peripheral blood, sampled 28 days after the second AZD1222 dose. This CDR3 reads CASTPGEIDTQYF. The DNA for the CDR3 is TGTGCCAGCACTCCGGGGGAGATAGATACGCAGTATTTT.